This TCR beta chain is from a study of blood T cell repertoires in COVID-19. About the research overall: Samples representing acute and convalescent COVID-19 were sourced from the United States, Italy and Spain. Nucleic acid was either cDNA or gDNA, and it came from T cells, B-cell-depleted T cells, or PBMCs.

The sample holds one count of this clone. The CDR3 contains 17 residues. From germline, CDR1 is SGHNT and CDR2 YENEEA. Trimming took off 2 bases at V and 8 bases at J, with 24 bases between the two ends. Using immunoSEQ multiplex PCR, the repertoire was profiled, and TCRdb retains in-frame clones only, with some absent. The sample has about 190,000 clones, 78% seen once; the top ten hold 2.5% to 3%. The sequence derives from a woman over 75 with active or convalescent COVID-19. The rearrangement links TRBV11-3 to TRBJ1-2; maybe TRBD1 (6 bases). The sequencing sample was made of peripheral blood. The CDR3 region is CASSLPMGAGLLGGYTF. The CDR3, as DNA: TGTGCCAGCAGCTTACCGATGGGGGCCGGGCTTCTAGGGGGCTACACCTTC. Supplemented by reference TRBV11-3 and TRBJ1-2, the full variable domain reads EAGVVQSPRYKIIEKKQPVAFWCNPISGHNTLYWYLQNLGQGPELLIRYENEEAVDDSQLPKDRFSAERLKGVDSTLKIQPAELGDSAVYLCASSLPMGAGLLGGYTFGSGTRLTVV.